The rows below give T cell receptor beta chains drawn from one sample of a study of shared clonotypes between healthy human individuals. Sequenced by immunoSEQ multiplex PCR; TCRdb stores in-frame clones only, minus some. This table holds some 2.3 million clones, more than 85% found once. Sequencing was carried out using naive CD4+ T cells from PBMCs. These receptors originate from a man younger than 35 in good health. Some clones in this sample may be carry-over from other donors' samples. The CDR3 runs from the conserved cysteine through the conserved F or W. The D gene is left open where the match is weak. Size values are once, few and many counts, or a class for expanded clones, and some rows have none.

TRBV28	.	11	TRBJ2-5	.	CASSPQETQYF	TGTGCCAGCAGTCCTCAAGAGACCCAGTACTTC
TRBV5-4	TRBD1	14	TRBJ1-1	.	CASSLEQGRTEAFF	TGTGCCAGCAGCCTGGAACAGGGGAGGACTGAAGCTTTCTTT
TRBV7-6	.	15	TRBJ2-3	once	CASSWITLGADTQYF	TGTGCCAGCAGCTGGATCACACTGGGGGCAGATACGCAGTATTTT
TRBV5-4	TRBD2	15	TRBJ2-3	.	CAAGPGGRGADTQYF	TGTGCCGCGGGCCCGGGCGGGAGAGGCGCAGATACGCAGTATTTT
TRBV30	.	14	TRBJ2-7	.	CAWKRVDRTNEQYF	TGTGCCTGGAAACGCGTGGACAGGACTAACGAGCAGTACTTC
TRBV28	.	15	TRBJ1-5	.	CASSLPMNLNQPQHF	TGTGCCAGCAGTCTCCCGATGAACCTAAATCAGCCCCAGCATTTT
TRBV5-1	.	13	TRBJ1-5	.	CASSSESNQPQHF	TGCGCCAGCAGCTCGGAAAGCAATCAGCCCCAGCATTTT
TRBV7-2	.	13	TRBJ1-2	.	CASSLRLGDGYTF	TGTGCCAGCAGCCTTAGGTTGGGGGATGGCTACACCTTC
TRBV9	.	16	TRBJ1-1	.	CASSVEVQAPLAEAFF	TGTGCCAGCAGCGTAGAAGTCCAGGCTCCATTAGCTGAAGCTTTCTTT
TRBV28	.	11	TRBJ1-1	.	CASRLLSWAFF	TGTGCCAGCAGGCTATTAAGTTGGGCTTTCTTT
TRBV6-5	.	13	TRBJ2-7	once	CASSYSGVYEQYF	TGTGCCAGCAGTTACTCCGGAGTCTACGAGCAGTACTTC
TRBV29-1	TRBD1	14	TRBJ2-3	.	CSVLDRANTDTQYF	TGCAGCGTACTAGACAGGGCCAACACAGATACGCAGTATTTT
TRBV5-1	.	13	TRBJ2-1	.	CASSQGRYNEQFF	TGCGCCAGCAGCCAGGGACGCTACAATGAGCAGTTCTTC
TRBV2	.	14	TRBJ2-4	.	CASSGDGAGGIQYF	TGTGCCAGCAGCGGAGACGGCGCTGGGGGCATTCAGTACTTC
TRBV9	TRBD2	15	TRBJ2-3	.	CASSVEGGRTDTQYF	TGTGCCAGCAGCGTAGAGGGCGGGAGAACAGATACGCAGTATTTT
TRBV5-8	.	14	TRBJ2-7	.	CASRRKARTYEQYF	TGTGCCAGCAGGAGGAAGGCTAGAACCTACGAGCAGTACTTC
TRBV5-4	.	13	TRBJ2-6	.	CAITPSGANVLTF	TGTGCCATCACACCCTCTGGGGCCAACGTCCTGACTTTC
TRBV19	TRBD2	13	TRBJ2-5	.	CASSRGTTETQYF	TGTGCCAGTAGTAGAGGGACTACGGAGACCCAGTACTTC
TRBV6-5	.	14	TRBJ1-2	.	CASKGQGLLYGYTF	TGTGCCAGCAAAGGGCAGGGGCTTTTATATGGCTACACCTTC
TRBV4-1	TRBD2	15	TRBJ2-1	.	CASSQGLAGRNEQFF	TGCGCCAGCAGCCAAGGACTAGCGGGAAGGAATGAGCAGTTCTTC
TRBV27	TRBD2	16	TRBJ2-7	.	CASSLSQREIPYEQYF	TGTGCCAGCAGTTTAAGTCAGCGGGAGATCCCCTACGAGCAGTACTTC
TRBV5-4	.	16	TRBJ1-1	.	CASSLGGSGRNTEAFF	TGTGCCAGCAGCTTGGGTGGATCAGGGAGGAACACTGAAGCTTTCTTT
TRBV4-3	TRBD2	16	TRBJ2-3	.	CASSQDLAGGTDTQYF	TGCGCCAGCAGCCAAGATCTTGCGGGAGGCACAGATACGCAGTATTTT
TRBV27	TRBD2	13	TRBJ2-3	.	CASSLAGSDTQYF	TGTGCCAGCAGCCTAGCGGGATCTGATACGCAGTATTTT
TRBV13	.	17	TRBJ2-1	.	CASSTWSLEGPIYEQFF	TGTGCCAGCAGCACTTGGAGCCTCGAGGGGCCAATCTATGAGCAGTTCTTC
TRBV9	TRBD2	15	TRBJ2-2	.	CASSAGTSWTGELFF	TGTGCCAGCAGCGCCGGGACTAGCTGGACCGGGGAGCTGTTTTTT
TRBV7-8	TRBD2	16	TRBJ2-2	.	CASSLLAGVDTGELFF	TGTGCCAGCAGCTTACTAGCGGGAGTAGACACCGGGGAGCTGTTTTTT
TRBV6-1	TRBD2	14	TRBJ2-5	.	CASSGTRFQETQYF	TGTGCCAGCAGTGGGACTAGGTTCCAAGAGACCCAGTACTTC
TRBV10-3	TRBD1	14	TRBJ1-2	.	CAIRPGQIYYGYTF	TGTGCCATCAGGCCGGGACAGATTTACTATGGCTACACCTTC
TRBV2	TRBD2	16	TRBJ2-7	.	CASSQTSGRSSYEQYF	TGTGCCAGCAGTCAGACTAGCGGGAGGTCTAGCTACGAGCAGTACTTC
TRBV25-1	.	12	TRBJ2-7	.	CASREDSYEQYF	TGTGCCAGCAGGGAAGACAGCTACGAGCAGTACTTC
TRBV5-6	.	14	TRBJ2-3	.	CASMDLLGTDTQYF	TGTGCCAGCATGGATCTCCTGGGGACAGATACGCAGTATTTT
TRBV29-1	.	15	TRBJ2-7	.	CSVEGGGFWGYEQYF	TGCAGCGTTGAAGGGGGCGGGTTCTGGGGCTACGAGCAGTACTTC
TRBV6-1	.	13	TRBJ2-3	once	CASSVRGGDTQYF	TGTGCCAGCAGTGTTCGAGGGGGAGATACGCAGTATTTT
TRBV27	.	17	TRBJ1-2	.	CASSFFPISTGPEGYTF	TGTGCCAGCAGTTTTTTCCCCATATCGACAGGCCCAGAGGGCTACACCTTC
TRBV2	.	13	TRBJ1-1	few	CASSGQLNTEAFF	TGTGCCAGCAGTGGACAGCTGAACACTGAAGCTTTCTTT
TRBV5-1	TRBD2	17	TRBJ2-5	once	CASSLRVAGVYAETQYF	TGCGCCAGCAGCTTGCGCGTAGCGGGAGTATACGCAGAGACCCAGTACTTC
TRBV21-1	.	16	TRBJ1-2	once	CASSKGKVRGARGYTF	TGTGCCAGCAGCAAAGGGAAAGTTCGGGGGGCGCGTGGCTACACCTTC
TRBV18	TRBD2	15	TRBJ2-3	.	CASSPASGTSYTQYF	TGTGCCAGCTCACCGGCTAGCGGGACCAGCTATACGCAGTATTTT
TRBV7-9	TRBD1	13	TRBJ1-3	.	CASSPHGQGTIYF	TGTGCCAGCAGCCCACACGGACAGGGAACCATATATTTT
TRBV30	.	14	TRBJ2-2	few	CAWSVPPYAGELFF	TGTGCCTGGAGTGTACCTCCGTATGCCGGGGAGCTGTTTTTT
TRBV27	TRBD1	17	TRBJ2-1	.	CASSLGGKAQGDNEQFF	TGTGCCAGCAGTCTAGGCGGTAAAGCCCAGGGGGACAATGAGCAGTTCTTC
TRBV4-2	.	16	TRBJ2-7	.	CASSPPGRGALGEQYF	TGTGCCAGCAGCCCTCCGGGACGCGGGGCCTTGGGCGAGCAGTACTTC
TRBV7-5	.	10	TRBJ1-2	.	CARSIYGYTF	TGTGCCAGAAGCATATATGGCTACACCTTC
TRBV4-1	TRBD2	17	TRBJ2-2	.	CASSRWGGRGDTGELFF	TGCGCCAGCAGCCGATGGGGCGGGAGAGGGGACACCGGGGAGCTGTTTTTT
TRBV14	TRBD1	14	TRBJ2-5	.	CASSQNRGQETQYF	TGTGCCAGCAGCCAAAACAGGGGCCAAGAGACCCAGTACTTC
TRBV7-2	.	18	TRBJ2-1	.	CASSPLERPWTSYNEQFF	TGTGCCAGCAGTCCCCTCGAGCGGCCCTGGACCTCCTACAATGAGCAGTTCTTC
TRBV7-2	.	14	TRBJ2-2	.	CASILAQGTGELFF	TGTGCCAGCATCCTTGCACAGGGAACCGGGGAGCTGTTTTTT
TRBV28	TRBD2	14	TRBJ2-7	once	CASRTRLAGYEQYF	TGTGCCAGCCGAACCCGACTAGCGGGTTACGAGCAGTACTTC
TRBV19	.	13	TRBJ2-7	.	CASSRGVSYEQYF	TGTGCCAGTAGTCGTGGGGTCTCCTACGAGCAGTACTTC
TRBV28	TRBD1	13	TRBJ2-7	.	CASRGQGTYEQYF	TGTGCCAGCAGAGGACAGGGGACCTACGAGCAGTACTTC
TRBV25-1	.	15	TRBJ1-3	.	CASSETDTSGNTIYF	TGTGCCAGCAGTGAAACAGACACCTCTGGAAACACCATATATTTT
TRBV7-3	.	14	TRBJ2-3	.	CASSPGQFTDTQYF	TGTGCCAGCAGCCCCGGACAGTTCACAGATACGCAGTATTTT
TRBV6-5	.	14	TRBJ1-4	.	CASSPTSGNEKLFF	TGTGCCAGCAGTCCGACCAGCGGAAATGAAAAACTGTTTTTT
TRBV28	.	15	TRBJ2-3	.	CASSLRSRGTDTQYF	TGTGCCAGCAGTTTGCGGTCCCGAGGCACAGATACGCAGTATTTT
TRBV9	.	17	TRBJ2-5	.	CASSPWEGRGRVETQYF	TGTGCCAGCAGCCCTTGGGAGGGCAGGGGGCGAGTGGAGACCCAGTACTTC
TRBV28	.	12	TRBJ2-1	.	CASSLVGREQFF	TGTGCCAGCAGTTTAGTAGGGAGGGAGCAGTTCTTC
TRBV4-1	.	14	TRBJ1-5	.	CASSQDSNNQPQHF	TGCGCCAGCAGCCAAGACAGCAACAATCAGCCCCAGCATTTT
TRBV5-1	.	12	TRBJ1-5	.	CASSWEVQPQHF	TGCGCCAGCAGCTGGGAAGTCCAGCCCCAGCATTTT